This TCR beta chain appears in the sequencing data of a study of blood T cell repertoires in COVID-19. On the study more broadly: Samples representing acute and convalescent COVID-19 were sourced from the United States, Italy and Spain. Nucleic acid was either cDNA or gDNA, and it came from T cells, B-cell-depleted T cells, or PBMCs.

Per the authors' pipeline: Estimation of nucleated cell counts relied on the amplification of reference gene primers. Sequenced by immunoSEQ multiplex PCR; TCRdb stores in-frame clones only, minus some. V, J and clone size are taken as reported in that table, and D and trimming were inferred from the DNA itself. The sample contains some 260,000 clones, 88% of which appear only once. The sequenced sample consisted of peripheral blood. This sequence originates from a woman in her thirties or forties who had recovered from COVID-19.

The CDR3 region has the DNA TGTGCCACCAGTAGGGGACAGGCGAACACTGAAGCTTTCTTT. Residues: CATSRGQANTEAFF. The rearrangement links TRBV15 to TRBJ1-1; 8 bases map to TRBD1. V dropped 6 bases and J dropped 1; count of bases not matched to a gene: 4. The CDR3 extends over 14 amino acids. Germline CDR1 is LNHNV and CDR2 is YYDKDF (reference sequence). Combining the CDR3 with reference TRBV15 and TRBJ1-1 gives the whole variable domain DAMVIQNPRYQVTQFGKPVTLSCSQTLNHNVMYWYQQKSSQAPKLLFHYYDKDFNNEADTPDNFQSRRPNTSFCFLDIRSPGLGDTAMYLCATSRGQANTEAFFGQGTRLTVV.